A single T cell receptor (beta chain) is shown here with its context. Under the authors' procedure: For nucleated cells, counts were estimated from reference gene primer amplification. This table comes from immunoSEQ multiplex PCR, and its TCRdb copy is limited to in-frame clones, with some not included. The V and J calls and clone size are taken from that table; D and trimming were inferred from the DNA. Among about 53,000 clones listed, approximately 82% were seen once. V gave up 5 bases and J gave up 3 bases, with 13 bases separating them. CDR1 MNHEY and CDR2 SVGEGT come from the germline V gene. The CDR3 spans 14 residues. The data belong to a study of blood T cell repertoires in COVID-19. Looking at the study overall: The samples span acute and convalescent COVID-19 from the United States, Italy and Spain. Sources were T cells, B-cell-depleted T cells, or PBMCs; the material itself was cDNA or gDNA.

The gene calls are TRBV6-2 or TRBV6-3 and TRBJ1-2; TRBD1 is a possible D gene (5 bases). The sequence was collected from a human donor in a cohort sampled during active COVID-19. The material sequenced was peripheral blood. The CDR3 DNA sequence: TGTGCCAGCAGTGACCGGGACTTTTACTATGGCTACACCTTC. Its protein product is CASSDRDFYYGYTF.